The T cell receptor beta chain under discussion was sequenced for a study of shared clonotypes between healthy human individuals. The run depth of the assay was deep. Genomic DNA (from each subset) was split evenly across several immunoSEQ plates. Clones were sequenced by immunoSEQ multiplex PCR, and TCRdb holds only the in-frame ones, with some missing. The sample includes 1.4 million or so clones, approximately 98.5% of them seen just once. Germline CDR1 and CDR2: SGDLS and YYNGEE. V lost 4 bases, J lost 8 bases, and 18 bases lay in between. This CDR3 comprises 14 residues. Notes on the study in general: A few donors had around 5% of their naive CD4 clonotypes in common.

Concerning this clone: The antigen is not known.

Sequencing was carried out using naive CD4+ T cells sorted from blood. Subset defined: CD45RA+ positively selected. The clonotype originates from a man younger than 45 in good health. This chain connects TRBV9 to TRBJ1-2; maybe TRBD1 (6 bases). CDR3 sequence: CASSPWDKTTGYTF. The CDR3 coding sequence is TGTGCCAGCAGCCCGTGGGACAAAACAACGGGCTACACCTTC.